The 13 T cell receptor beta chains below were found in one sample sequenced in a study of blood T cell repertoires in COVID-19. Produced via immunoSEQ multiplex PCR; TCRdb's table is partial and in-frame only. The sample has about 350,000 clones, 88% seen once. The sequenced material came from PBMCs or T cells enriched from blood (not recorded which). These receptors came from a woman aged 30 to 39 who had been exposed to COVID-19.

This chain connects TRBV24-1 to TRBJ2-1; 7 bases are shared with TRBD2. Germline CDR1 KGHDR, CDR2 SFDVKD. The V gene end was trimmed by 0 bases and the J gene end by 2 bases; junction bases not matched to a gene: 6. The length of the CDR3 is 17 residues. The CDR3 reads CATSDLQRAGTYNEQFF. CDR3 in DNA: TGTGCCACCAGTGATTTGCAACGAGCGGGGACCTACAATGAGCAGTTCTTC.

CDR3 coding DNA: TGTGCTAGTGGCCTCGGACAGGGGGATATCAAAAACATTCAGTACTTC. Protein product: CASGLGQGDIKNIQYF. The chain recombines TRBV12-5 with TRBJ2-4; 10 nucleotides line up with TRBD1. Per germline, CDR1 LGHNT and CDR2 FRNRAP. V lost 6 bases, J lost 3 bases, and 8 bases stayed unmatched. The CDR3 sequence is 16 residues long. Drawing the rest from reference TRBV12-5 and TRBJ2-4, the complete variable domain is DARVTQTPRHKVTEMGQEVTMRCQPILGHNTVFWYRQTMMQGLELLAYFRNRAPLDDSGMPKDRFSAEMPDATLATLKIQPSEPRDSAVYFCASGLGQGDIKNIQYFGAGTRLSVL.

This clone was counted at least ten times. V gene TRBV13 combines with J gene TRBJ1-6, with D possibly being TRBD1 (5 bases). CDR3 length equals 16 residues. The V gene lost 0 bases and the J gene lost 9 bases, with 15 bases spanning the gap. In germline, CDR1 is PRHDT, CDR2 FYEKMQ (reference sequence). CDR3 in amino acids: CASSLGGQGYGSPLHF. The CDR3 DNA is TGTGCCAGCAGCTTAGGCGGGCAGGGCTATGGTTCACCCCTCCACTTT.

J is TRBJ2-2 and V is TRBV5-1; tentative D call: TRBD2 (5 bases). V lost 10 bases to trimming and J lost 3 bases, with 22 bases between them. CDR3 length equals 16 residues. Germline CDR1 and CDR2: SGHRS and YFSETQ. The CDR3 nucleotides are TGCGCCTCAGCAAGAGTAGATAGCGTTTACACCGGGGAGCTGTTTTTT. It translates to CASARVDSVYTGELFF.

The chain is built from TRBV5-1 and TRBJ2-1, with 8 bases aligning to TRBD1. This CDR3 contains 13 residues. Germline values: CDR1 SGHRS, CDR2 YFSETQ. V lost 6 bases to trimming and J lost 9 bases; unmatched junction nucleotides: 8. CDR3 in DNA: TGCGCCAGCATGCCCGACAGGGGTTTTGAGCAGTTCTTC. This sequence encodes CASMPDRGFEQFF.

The rearrangement joins TRBV11-3 to TRBJ2-7, with TRBD1 as a possible D gene (6 bases). V lost 3 bases and J 5 bases, leaving 14 bases between the germline ends. The CDR3 runs to 14 residues. Germline-derived CDR1 and CDR2 are SGHNT and YENEEA. The CDR3 spells CASSFLGQSNEQYF. In DNA, the CDR3 is TGTGCCAGCAGCTTCCTCGGACAGTCAAACGAGCAGTACTTC.

The chain uses TRBV19 and TRBJ1-2; TRBD1 is a possible D gene (5 bases). Germline V CDR1 and CDR2: LNHDA, SQIVND (reference sequence). V lost 2 bases, J lost 7 bases, and 14 bases lay in between. The CDR3 runs to 14 residues. The CDR3 DNA is TGTGCCAGTAGTATATCATCGCAGGGAGGTGGCTACACCTTC. It is translated as CASSISSQGGGYTF.

The chain employs TRBV19 and TRBJ2-5; 7 nucleotides line up with TRBD1. The CDR3 consists of 15 residues. V was pared by 4 bases and J by 0 bases, with 5 bases of the junction left unmatched. Germline V gene lookup returns CDR1 LNHDA and CDR2 SQIVND (reference sequence). Written as DNA, the CDR3 is TGTGCCAGTAGTAGGACAGGATCGTACCAAGAGACCCAGTACTTC. Translating it yields CASSRTGSYQETQYF.

V gene TRBV5-1 combines with J gene TRBJ1-1, with 10 positions matching TRBD1. J lost 3 bases, V lost 4 bases, and 6 bases had no gene match. Germline V CDR1 and CDR2: SGHRS, YFSETQ. CDR3 length: 15 amino acids. CDR3 sequence: CASSPTGTGDTEAFF. The CDR3 region has the DNA TGCGCCAGCAGCCCCACCGGGACAGGGGACACTGAAGCTTTCTTT. The variable domain in full, completed from reference TRBV5-1 and TRBJ1-1, reads KAGVTQTPRYLIKTRGQQVTLSCSPISGHRSVSWYQQTPGQGLQFLFEYFSETQRNKGNFPGRFSGRQFSNSRSEMNVSTLELGDSALYLCASSPTGTGDTEAFFGQGTRLTVV.

The rearrangement joins TRBV5-8 to TRBJ2-3; D is uncertain. V was trimmed by 7 bases and J by 0 bases, leaving 9 bases between them. This CDR3 region has 13 residues. The V gene's germline CDR1 is SGHTS and CDR2 YDEGEE. DNA for the CDR3: TGTGCCAGCCGATACGGGAGCACAGATACGCAGTATTTT. Translating it yields CASRYGSTDTQYF.

The rearrangement links TRBV20-1 to TRBJ2-7, with 9 bases identical to TRBD1. V lost 3 bases, J lost 4 bases, and 10 bases stayed unmatched. The CDR3 has 15 residues. CDR1 is DFQATT and CDR2 is SNEGSKA in the germline V gene (reference sequence). The CDR3 sequence is CSASSSGTGPYEQYF. CDR3 DNA: TGCAGTGCTAGTTCTAGTGGGACAGGGCCGTACGAGCAGTACTTC.

The V gene is TRBV7-9, the J gene TRBJ1-1; possibly TRBD1 for D (6 bases). Germline CDR1 is SEHNR and CDR2 is FQNEAQ (reference sequence). Deletions cut 1 base from V and 1 base from J, with 10 bases between. The CDR3 has 15 residues. The chain's CDR3 is CASSLDRATNTEAFF. The CDR3 coding sequence is TGTGCCAGCAGCTTAGACAGGGCGACGAACACTGAAGCTTTCTTT.

This clone was seen once. V gene TRBV3-1 (or the pseudogene TRBV3-2) combines with J gene TRBJ2-4, with unresolved D. The CDR3 is 12 residues long. Looked up from germline, CDR1 is LGHDT and CDR2 is YNNKEL (reference sequence). The V end lost 5 bases, the J end lost 8 bases, and 10 bases lay between the germline ends. The CDR3 loop is CASSSSSDIQYF. The CDR3 nucleotides read TGTGCCAGCAGCTCATCTTCAGACATTCAGTACTTC.